These 30 T cell receptor beta chains were all obtained from the same sample, sequenced in a study of blood T cell repertoires in COVID-19. Libraries were prepared by immunoSEQ multiplex PCR; TCRdb keeps only in-frame clonotypes and omits some of them. The sample contains some 200,000 clones, 87% of which appear only once. Sample: peripheral blood. All receptors come from a woman aged 18-30 years who had recovered from COVID-19.

The chain carries TRBV10-3 and TRBJ1-1; unclear D gene. Germline CDR1 reads ENHRY; CDR2 reads SYGVKD. This CDR3 region has 12 residues. V lost 5 bases and J 5 bases, leaving 9 bases between the germline ends. CDR3 sequence reads: CAISRTDTEAFF. The CDR3 coding sequence is TGTGCCATCAGTCGGACTGATACTGAAGCTTTCTTT.

This clone has only a few counts. J is TRBJ2-1 and V is TRBV2; the match to TRBD2 covers 9 bases. V trimming: 2 bases; J trimming: 15 bases; junction bases outside the gene matches: 20. This CDR3 comprises 17 residues. From germline, CDR1 is SNHLY and CDR2 FYNNEI. This CDR3 reads CASSELVGNAGGRVRFF. CDR3 coding DNA: TGTGCCAGCAGTGAATTGGTAGGGAACGCGGGAGGGAGGGTCCGGTTCTTC.

The V call is TRBV30, the J call TRBJ2-2, with unresolved D. CDR1 and CDR2 from the germline V gene are GTSNPN and SVGIG (reference sequence). The V and J ends lost 1 base and 1 base respectively, with 7 bases between them. This CDR3 spans 14 amino acids. The chain's CDR3 is CAWSELRNTGELFF. In nucleotides, the CDR3 is TGTGCCTGGAGTGAACTGAGGAACACCGGGGAGCTGTTTTTT.

The chain is built from TRBV5-1 and TRBJ2-1, with 11 bases that match TRBD2. The V and J ends lost 3 bases and 4 bases, in that order; junction bases with no gene match: 9. The germline gives CDR1 SGHRS, CDR2 YFSETQ. CDR3 length: 17 amino acids. The CDR3 sequence is CASSWGTSGNLYNEQFF. CDR3 nucleotides: TGCGCCAGCAGCTGGGGGACTAGCGGAAACCTTTACAATGAGCAGTTCTTC.

This chain connects TRBV27 to TRBJ2-1; 8 positions agree with TRBD2. Trimming removed 3 bases from V and 0 bases from J; junction bases left unmatched: 10. The germline gives CDR1 MNHEY, CDR2 SMNVEV (reference sequence). The CDR3 consists of 18 residues. This chain's CDR3 is CASSLNAGGLSSYNEQFF. Written as DNA, the CDR3 is TGTGCCAGCAGTTTGAACGCGGGAGGTCTGAGCTCCTACAATGAGCAGTTCTTC.

The chain combines TRBV29-1 with TRBJ2-5; no clear D. The CDR3 spans 13 residues. V was pared by 0 bases and J by 2 bases, with 7 bases between. Germline V gives CDR1 SQVTM, CDR2 ANQGSEA. The CDR3 bases are TGCAGCGTTGAAGATCTGAGGCAAGAGACCCAGTACTTC. Its protein is CSVEDLRQETQYF.

This chain links TRBV7-3 with TRBJ1-2; TRBD1 agrees at 7 bases. The CDR3 contains 20 residues. The junction had 19 bases not matched to a gene; V was cut back by 3 bases and J by 0 bases. The germline V gene has CDR1 SGHTA and CDR2 FQGTGA. Written as DNA, the CDR3 is TGTGCCAGCAGCTTGATGGGACAGCTCCCCCCGAAGCGTTCTAACTATGGCTACACCTTC. This sequence encodes CASSLMGQLPPKRSNYGYTF.

This chain connects TRBV7-8 to TRBJ1-5, with 9 bases lining up with TRBD1. V dropped 3 bases and J dropped 4; count of bases not matched to a gene: 7. CDR1 is SGHVS, CDR2 FQNEAQ, per germline. CDR3 length equals 16 residues. The CDR3 here is CASSFTTGGRNQPQHF. In DNA form, the CDR3 reads TGTGCCAGCAGCTTTACAACAGGGGGCAGGAATCAGCCCCAGCATTTT.

V and J are TRBV7-9 and TRBJ2-5, with 10 nucleotides matching TRBD2. The CDR3 has 15 residues. Per the germline V gene, CDR1 is SEHNR and CDR2 is FQNEAQ (reference sequence). With V trimmed by 8 bases and J by 4 bases, 10 bases remained unmatched. CDR3 nucleotides: TGTGCCAGCGAAAGGTTGTCTAGCGGGGGAGAGACCCAGTACTTC. Translating it yields CASERLSSGGETQYF. The complete variable domain, with remaining parts taken from reference TRBV7-9 and TRBJ2-5, reads DTGVSQNPRHKITKRGQNVTFRCDPISEHNRLYWYRQTLGQGPEFLTYFQNEAQLEKSRLLSDRFSAERPKGSFSTLEIQRTEQGDSAMYLCASERLSSGGETQYFGPGTRLLVL.

This chain links TRBV11-2 with TRBJ2-3, with a tentative D call TRBD1 (5 bases). There are 16 residues in the CDR3. The V end lost 2 bases, the J end lost 3 bases, and 15 bases lay between the germline ends. The V gene's germline CDR1 is SGHAT and CDR2 FQNNGV. The CDR3, as DNA: TGTGCCAGCAGCTTAAGCCCTAGGGGCAGGACAGATACGCAGTATTTT. Protein sequence: CASSLSPRGRTDTQYF.

This clone was recorded a few times. The rearrangement joins TRBV3-1 (or the pseudogene TRBV3-2) to TRBJ2-5; perhaps TRBD2 as D (7 bases). This CDR3 comprises 15 residues. Germline V CDR1 and CDR2: LGHDT, YNNKEL (reference sequence). V lost 5 bases and J 5 bases, leaving 18 bases between the germline ends. In DNA, the CDR3 is TGTGCCAGCAGCTCCTACTCACAGGGAGGGGAGACCCAGTACTTC. This translates into CASSSYSQGGETQYF.

This chain links TRBV3-1 (or the pseudogene TRBV3-2) with TRBJ2-1; tentatively, D is TRBD2 (5 bases). Germline values: CDR1 LGHDT, CDR2 YNNKEL (reference sequence). The CDR3 consists of 16 residues. V was trimmed by 3 bases and J by 2 bases, leaving 14 bases between them. Here the CDR3 DNA reads TGTGCCAGCAGCCATTTTTTCGTGGGAGCCTACAATGAGCAGTTCTTC. It is translated as CASSHFFVGAYNEQFF.

J is TRBJ2-3 and V is TRBV29-1; no firm D call. This CDR3 spans 11 amino acids. Germline V gene sequence: CDR1 SQVTM, CDR2 ANQGSEA. Trimming took off 4 bases at V and 5 bases at J, with 7 bases between the two ends. CDR3 DNA: TGCAGCGTTGTCAGGTTAGATACGCAGTATTTT. This translates into CSVVRLDTQYF.

This clone has a single count. The chain has TRBV5-5 and TRBJ2-7; TRBD1 matches 8 bases. V gave up 5 bases and J gave up 4 bases; unmatched junction bases: 8. Germline lookup yields CDR1 SGHKS and CDR2 YYEKEE (reference sequence). This CDR3 contains 14 residues. CDR3 loop: CASSTGQGRYEQYF. As DNA, the CDR3 is TGTGCCAGCAGTACAGGACAGGGCAGATACGAGCAGTACTTC. The full variable domain, completed using reference TRBV5-5 and TRBJ2-7, is DAGVTQSPTHLIKTRGQQVTLRCSPISGHKSVSWYQQVLGQGPQFIFQYYEKEERGRGNFPDRFSARQFPNYSSELNVNALLLGDSALYLCASSTGQGRYEQYFGPGTRLTVT.

Only a few counts were recorded for this clone. This chain joins TRBV7-9 and TRBJ2-7, with a possible D match to TRBD1 (6 bases). Looked up from germline, CDR1 is SEHNR and CDR2 is FQNEAQ (reference sequence). V was trimmed by 4 bases and J by 6 bases, leaving 16 bases between them. The length of the CDR3 is 14 residues. The CDR3 loop reads CASSSPTRGAEQYF. The CDR3 nucleotides read TGTGCCAGCAGCTCCCCGACCAGGGGCGCCGAGCAGTACTTC.

The chain recombines TRBV2 with TRBJ2-4; D is possibly TRBD2 (6 bases). V shed 5 bases and J shed 5 bases, with 13 bases lying between them. Germline CDR1 reads SNHLY; CDR2 reads FYNNEI. The CDR3 has 14 residues. CDR3 DNA sequence: TGTGCCAGCAGTAGGGCGGGACGCCAAAACATTCAGTACTTC. Protein: CASSRAGRQNIQYF.

The V and J genes are TRBV18 and TRBJ1-2; possible D gene TRBD1, 6 bases. Germline V gene data show CDR1 as KGHSH and CDR2 as LQKENI. V lost 6 bases and J lost 5, with 19 bases in between. The CDR3 is made up of 15 amino acids. The CDR3 protein is CASSAGQPQGYGYTF. The CDR3 DNA reads TGTGCCAGCTCGGCCGGACAGCCTCAGGGGTATGGCTACACCTTC.

This clone has only one observation. CDR3 nucleotide sequence: TGCGCCAGCAGCTTGGCCCTAGCGGGGGGTAGCACAGATACGCAGTATTTT. Translated: CASSLALAGGSTDTQYF. The V call is TRBV5-1, the J call TRBJ2-3, with 11 positions matching TRBD2. CDR1 is SGHRS, CDR2 YFSETQ, per germline. V lost 0 bases and J lost 0; bases outside the gene matches: 3. CDR3 length equals 17 residues. Full variable domain (rest looked up from reference TRBV5-1 and TRBJ2-3): KAGVTQTPRYLIKTRGQQVTLSCSPISGHRSVSWYQQTPGQGLQFLFEYFSETQRNKGNFPGRFSGRQFSNSRSEMNVSTLELGDSALYLCASSLALAGGSTDTQYFGPGTRLTVL.

The rearrangement uses TRBV3-1 (or the pseudogene TRBV3-2) and TRBJ2-7; TRBD1 matches 10 bases. V was clipped by 5 bases and J by 0 bases; unmatched bases: 4. Germline V gives CDR1 LGHDT, CDR2 YNNKEL (reference sequence). The CDR3 is made up of 15 amino acids. The CDR3 loop is CASSARDRGSYEQYF. The CDR3 DNA sequence: TGTGCCAGCAGCGCCCGGGACAGGGGCTCCTACGAGCAGTACTTC.

This rearrangement joins TRBV29-1 to TRBJ1-1; D is unclear. V was trimmed by 5 bases and J by 2 bases, leaving 15 bases between them. Looked up from germline, CDR1 is SQVTM and CDR2 is ANQGSEA. The CDR3 contains 14 residues. The CDR3 loop reads CSVKRDPINTEAFF. The CDR3 region has the DNA TGCAGCGTTAAGAGGGATCCAATTAACACTGAAGCTTTCTTT.

The DNA for the CDR3 is TGTGCCAGCATTCTACAGGGGTTCGTGGGGGGCTACACCTTC. It encodes CASILQGFVGGYTF. The genes are TRBV6-6 and TRBJ1-2; 7 bases align to TRBD1. This CDR3 contains 14 residues. Per the germline V gene, CDR1 is MNHNY and CDR2 is SVGAGI (reference sequence). J lost 8 bases, V lost 7 bases, and 13 bases had no gene match.

V gene TRBV2 combines with J gene TRBJ1-5; D may be TRBD1 (5 bases). The length of the CDR3 is 14 residues. Trimming shortened V by 5 bases and J by 4 bases, and 12 bases separated the two germline ends. CDR1 and CDR2 from the germline V gene are SNHLY and FYNNEI. For the CDR3, the DNA is TGTGCCAGCAGTTATCGACAGACGAATCAGCCCCAGCATTTT. Residues: CASSYRQTNQPQHF.

The chain uses TRBV7-3 and TRBJ1-2; 8 bases line up with TRBD1. V trimming: 3 bases; J trimming: 5 bases; junction bases outside the gene matches: 8. From germline, CDR1 is SGHTA and CDR2 FQGTGA. This CDR3 has 15 amino acids. The CDR3 spells CASSFQQGGTYGYTF. For the CDR3, the DNA is TGTGCCAGCAGCTTTCAACAGGGGGGGACATATGGCTACACCTTC. Looking up the rest from reference TRBV7-3 and TRBJ1-2 gives the full variable domain: GAGVSQTPSNKVTEKGKYVELRCDPISGHTALYWYRQSLGQGPEFLIYFQGTGAADDSGLPNDRFFAVRPEGSVSTLKIQRTERGDSAVYLCASSFQQGGTYGYTFGSGTRLTVV.

The chain has TRBV29-1 and TRBJ2-2; 13 bases are a match to TRBD2. The germline V gene encodes CDR1 SQVTM and CDR2 ANQGSEA. The CDR3 contains 13 residues. V lost 8 bases, J lost 5 bases, and 2 bases stayed unmatched. The CDR3 bases are TGCAGCCTGACTAGCGGGAGGACCGGGGAGCTGTTTTTT. Its translation is CSLTSGRTGELFF.

The rearrangement uses TRBV24-1 and TRBJ1-2; D remains unclear. This CDR3 comprises 13 residues. Germline V CDR1 and CDR2: KGHDR, SFDVKD. V lost 0 bases, J lost 7 bases, and 8 bases lay in between. The CDR3 is CATSDLSGSGYTF. The CDR3 DNA reads as TGTGCCACCAGTGATTTGTCCGGGTCTGGCTACACCTTC.

This chain uses TRBV5-4 with TRBJ2-4, with D unresolved. V was shortened by 4 bases and J by 0 bases, with 5 bases between the two germline ends. This CDR3 region has 13 residues. Per the germline V gene, CDR1 is SGHNT and CDR2 is YYREEE (reference sequence). The CDR3 protein is CASSILAKNIQYF. The DNA for the CDR3 is TGTGCCAGCAGCATCCTAGCCAAAAACATTCAGTACTTC.

The chain joins TRBV18 to TRBJ1-5, with 10 bases aligning to TRBD1. Germline V gene data show CDR1 as KGHSH and CDR2 as LQKENI. J was trimmed by 7 bases and V by 3 bases; bases with no gene match: 3. The CDR3 is 14 amino acids. The CDR3 sequence is CASSPGQGLQPQHF. Here the CDR3 DNA reads TGTGCCAGCTCACCGGGACAGGGGTTGCAGCCCCAGCATTTT.

The rearrangement joins TRBV4-3 to TRBJ2-1, with D tentatively TRBD2 (6 bases). Germline CDR1 reads LGHNA; CDR2 reads YSLEER. CDR3 length equals 16 residues. V lost 3 bases to trimming and J lost 1 base, with 13 bases between them. CDR3: CASSHAGLLSYNEQFF. Written as DNA, the CDR3 is TGCGCCAGCAGCCATGCGGGACTCCTATCCTACAATGAGCAGTTCTTC.

V gene TRBV4-1 combines with J gene TRBJ2-3, with a possible D match to TRBD2 (7 bases). The V and J ends lost 2 bases and 13 bases respectively, with 13 bases between them. Germline V lookup: CDR1 MGHRA, CDR2 YSYEKL. The CDR3 sequence is 12 residues long. Here the CDR3 DNA reads TGCGCCAGCAGCCAACCCCGGGGGGCGGAGTATTTT. This sequence encodes CASSQPRGAEYF.

This clone has only a few counts. The chain is built from TRBV28 and TRBJ2-7, with 10 positions matching TRBD1. Germline V lookup: CDR1 MDHEN, CDR2 SYDVKM. The CDR3 loop spans 15 amino acids. With 5 bases clipped from V and 5 bases from J, the junction kept 9 bases outside the gene matches. The DNA for the CDR3 is TGTGCCAGCAGTGAGACAGGGGGCGGGTCCCACGAGCAGTACGTC. Its translation is CASSETGGGSHEQYV.